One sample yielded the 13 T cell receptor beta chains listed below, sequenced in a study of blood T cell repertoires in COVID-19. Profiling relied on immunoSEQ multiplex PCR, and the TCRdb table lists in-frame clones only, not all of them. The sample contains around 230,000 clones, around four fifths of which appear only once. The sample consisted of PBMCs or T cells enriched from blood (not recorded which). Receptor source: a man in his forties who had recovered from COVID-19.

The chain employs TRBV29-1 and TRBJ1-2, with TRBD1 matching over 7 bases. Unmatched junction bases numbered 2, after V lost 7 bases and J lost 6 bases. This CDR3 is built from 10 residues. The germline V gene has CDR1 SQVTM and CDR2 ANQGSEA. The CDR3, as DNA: TGCAGCGGACAGGGAGATGGCTACACCTTC. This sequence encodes CSGQGDGYTF.

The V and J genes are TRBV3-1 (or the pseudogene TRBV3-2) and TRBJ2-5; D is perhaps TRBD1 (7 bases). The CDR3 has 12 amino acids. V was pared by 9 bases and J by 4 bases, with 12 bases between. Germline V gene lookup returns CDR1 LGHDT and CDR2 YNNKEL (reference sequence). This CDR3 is CASNRGGETQYF. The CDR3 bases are TGTGCCAGTAACAGGGGAGGAGAGACCCAGTACTTC.

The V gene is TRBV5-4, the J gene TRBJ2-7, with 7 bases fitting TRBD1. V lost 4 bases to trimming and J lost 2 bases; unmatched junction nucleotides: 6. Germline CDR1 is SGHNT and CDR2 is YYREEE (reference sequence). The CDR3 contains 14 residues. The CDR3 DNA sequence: TGTGCCAGCAGCACAGGGGCTAATCCCTACGAGCAGTACTTC. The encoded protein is CASSTGANPYEQYF.

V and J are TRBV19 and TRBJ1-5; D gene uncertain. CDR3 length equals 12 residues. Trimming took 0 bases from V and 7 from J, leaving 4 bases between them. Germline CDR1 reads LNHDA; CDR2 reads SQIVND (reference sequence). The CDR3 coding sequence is TGTGCCAGTAGTATAGAGAGGCAGCCCCAGCATTTT. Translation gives CASSIERQPQHF. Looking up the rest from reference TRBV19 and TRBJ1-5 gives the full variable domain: DGGITQSPKYLFRKEGQNVTLSCEQNLNHDAMYWYRQDPGQGLRLIYYSQIVNDFQKGDIAEGYSVSREKKESFPLTVTSAQKNPTAFYLCASSIERQPQHFGDGTRLSIL.

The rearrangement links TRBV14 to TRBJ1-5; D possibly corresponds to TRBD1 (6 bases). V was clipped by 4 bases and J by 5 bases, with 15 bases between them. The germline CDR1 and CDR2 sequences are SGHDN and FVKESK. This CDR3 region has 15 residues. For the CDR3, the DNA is TGTGCCAGCAGCCCCCGGGGCAGGGGTGATCAGCCCCAGCATTTT. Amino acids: CASSPRGRGDQPQHF.

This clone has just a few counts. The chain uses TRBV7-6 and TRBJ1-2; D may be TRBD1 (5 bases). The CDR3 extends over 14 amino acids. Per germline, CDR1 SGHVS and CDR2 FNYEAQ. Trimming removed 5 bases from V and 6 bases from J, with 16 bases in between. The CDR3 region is CASSLRGRADGYTF. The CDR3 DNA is TGTGCCAGCAGCCTTAGGGGCAGGGCGGATGGCTACACCTTC.

Here the CDR3 reads CASSSGLAGFPGNEQFF. Here the CDR3 DNA reads TGCGCCAGCAGCTCCGGACTAGCGGGATTCCCGGGAAATGAGCAGTTCTTC. This chain links TRBV5-1 with TRBJ2-1; 12 nucleotides match TRBD2. The germline CDR1 and CDR2 sequences are SGHRS and YFSETQ. The length of the CDR3 is 17 residues. With V trimmed by 3 bases and J by 7 bases, 11 bases remained unmatched.

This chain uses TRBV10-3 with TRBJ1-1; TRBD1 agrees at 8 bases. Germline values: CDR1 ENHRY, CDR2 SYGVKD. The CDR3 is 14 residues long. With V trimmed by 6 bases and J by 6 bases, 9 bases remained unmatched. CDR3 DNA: TGTGCCATCAGGGACAGGGTCCAAGGGCCTGAAGCTTTCTTT. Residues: CAIRDRVQGPEAFF.

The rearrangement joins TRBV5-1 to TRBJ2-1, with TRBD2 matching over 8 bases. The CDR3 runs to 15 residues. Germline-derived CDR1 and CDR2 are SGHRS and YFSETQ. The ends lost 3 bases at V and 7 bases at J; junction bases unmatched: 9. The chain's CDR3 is CASSSSGSRDNEQFF. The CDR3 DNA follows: TGCGCCAGCAGCTCCAGCGGGAGTCGCGATAATGAGCAGTTCTTC.

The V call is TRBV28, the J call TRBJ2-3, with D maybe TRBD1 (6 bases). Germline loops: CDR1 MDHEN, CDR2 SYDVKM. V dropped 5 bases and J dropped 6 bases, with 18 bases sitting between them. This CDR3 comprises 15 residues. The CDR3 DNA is TGTGCCAGCAGTCCGGGCCGGACAGAGACGGATACGCAGTATTTT. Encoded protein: CASSPGRTETDTQYF.

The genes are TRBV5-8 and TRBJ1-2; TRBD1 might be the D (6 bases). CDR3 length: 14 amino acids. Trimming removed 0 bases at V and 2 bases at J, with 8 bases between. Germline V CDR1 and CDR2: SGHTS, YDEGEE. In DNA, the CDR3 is TGTGCCAGCAGCTTGGACAGGGCCAACTATGGCTACACCTTC. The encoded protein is CASSLDRANYGYTF.

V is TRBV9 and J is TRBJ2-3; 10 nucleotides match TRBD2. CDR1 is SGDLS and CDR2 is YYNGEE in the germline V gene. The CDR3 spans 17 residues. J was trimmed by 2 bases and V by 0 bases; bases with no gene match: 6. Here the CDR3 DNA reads TGTGCCAGCAGCGTAGCGGCTAGCGGGGGCCTCACAGATACGCAGTATTTT. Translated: CASSVAASGGLTDTQYF.

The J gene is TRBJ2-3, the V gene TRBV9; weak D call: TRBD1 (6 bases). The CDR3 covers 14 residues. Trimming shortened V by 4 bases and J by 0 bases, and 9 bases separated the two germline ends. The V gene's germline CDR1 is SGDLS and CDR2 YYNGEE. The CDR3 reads CASSSGQSTDTQYF. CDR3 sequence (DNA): TGTGCCAGCAGCTCTGGACAGAGCACAGATACGCAGTATTTT.